This record concerns one TCR beta chain sequence. This entry is derived from a study of long-term antiretroviral therapy in people with HIV. Germline loops: CDR1 SQVTM, CDR2 ANQGSEA. The CDR3 is 17 amino acids. The V end lost 5 bases, the J end lost 5 bases, and 28 bases lay between the germline ends. Treated in the United States were all of the participants with HIV. immunoSEQ v3.0 was run at survey level. The data were produced by immunoSEQ multiplex PCR, yet TCRdb's version contains in-frame clones alone and is incomplete. The sample comprises approximately 26,000 clones, approximately 81% of which are singletons, and approximately 10% rests with the top ten.

The chain links TRBV29-1 to TRBJ2-7, with D perhaps matching TRBD1 (6 bases). This receptor was obtained from a man aged 35-49 years with HIV. The sample here was unsorted PBMCs, taken 2.3 years after starting antiretroviral therapy. The CDR3 nucleotides are TGCAGCGTTAGAAATCGGTTCGTCGGGACAAAAGGCGACGAGCAGTACTTC. Its translation: CSVRNRFVGTKGDEQYF.